The 22 T cell receptor beta chains below all came from one sample that was sequenced in a study of cytomegalovirus exposure and HLA in healthy donors. Researchers ran the PCR with 60 Vbeta and 13 Jbeta primers. The repertoire was sequenced with immunoSEQ multiplex PCR; TCRdb's copy has only in-frame clones and lacks some. The sample contains approximately 100,000 clones, 74% of which appear only once. Source material: PBMCs. The receptors derive from a human donor in good health.

The rearrangement joins TRBV7-6 to TRBJ2-7; 8 bases map to TRBD2. The CDR3 is 17 amino acids. CDR1 SGHVS and CDR2 FNYEAQ come from the germline V gene. Trimming removed 1 base from V and 3 bases from J; junction bases left unmatched: 11. The CDR3 DNA reads as TGTGCCAGCAGCTTAGAATTATTGGCGGGGGGTTACTACGAGCAGTACTTC. The encoded protein is CASSLELLAGGYYEQYF.

The chain is built from TRBV28 and TRBJ2-1; D remains unclear. CDR1 and CDR2 (germline): MDHEN, SYDVKM. Between the trimmed V and J ends, which lost 6 bases and 6 bases, there was a span of 21 bases. This CDR3 is 16 amino acids long. The CDR3 spells CASSSATRSPSNEQFF. The CDR3 nucleotides are TGTGCCAGCAGCTCCGCGACCAGGTCCCCCTCCAATGAGCAGTTCTTC.

Comment on this clone: This specimen includes other DNA sequences encoding the same CDR3. The V call is TRBV7-9, the J call TRBJ2-5, with D possibly TRBD1 on 5 matching bases. Per germline, CDR1 SEHNR and CDR2 FQNEAQ (reference sequence). V shed 3 bases and J shed 2 bases, with 10 bases lying between them. The CDR3 covers 14 residues. CDR3 in amino acids: CASSFTGRQETQYF. As DNA, the CDR3 is TGTGCCAGCAGCTTTACAGGCAGACAAGAGACCCAGTACTTC.

This clone was seen a few times. V usage is TRBV29-1 and J usage is TRBJ2-2; perhaps TRBD2 as D (6 bases). The germline CDR1 and CDR2 sequences are SQVTM and ANQGSEA. The CDR3 sequence is 12 residues long. Between the trimmed V and J ends, which lost 4 bases and 7 bases, there was a span of 10 bases. The CDR3 region is CSVAWGVGELFF. CDR3 in DNA: TGCAGCGTTGCGTGGGGGGTCGGGGAGCTGTTTTTT.

The chain carries TRBV7-8 and TRBJ1-2, with 7 nucleotides matching TRBD1. This CDR3 has 11 residues. J lost 7 bases, V lost 5 bases, and 1 base had no gene match. CDR1 and CDR2 from the germline V gene are SGHVS and FQNEAQ. The CDR3 nucleotides are TGTGCCAGCAGCGACAGGGTTGGCTACACCTTC. Amino acid sequence: CASSDRVGYTF.

This rearrangement joins TRBV19 to TRBJ1-5; TRBD1 is a possible D gene (6 bases). Trimming pared 6 bases from V and 6 bases from J, leaving 15 bases between. CDR3 size: 14 residues. CDR1 and CDR2 (germline): LNHDA, SQIVND (reference sequence). CDR3 bases: TGTGCCAGTAGACATGGGGGGGCTAGTCAGCCCCAGCATTTT. Translating it yields CASRHGGASQPQHF.

The chain recombines TRBV2 with TRBJ2-2, with a possible D match to TRBD1 (5 bases). This CDR3 has 14 amino acids. Germline V gene lookup returns CDR1 SNHLY and CDR2 FYNNEI. V was clipped by 5 bases and J by 5 bases, with 12 bases between them. CDR3 DNA: TGTGCCAGCAGTCCCGCCAGGGCGACCGGGGAGCTGTTTTTT. Its translation: CASSPARATGELFF.

This clone came up a few times. This chain uses TRBV5-1 with TRBJ2-5; D call uncertain. This CDR3 is built from 13 residues. Germline CDR1 SGHRS, CDR2 YFSETQ. Deletions cut 1 base from V and 1 base from J, with 5 bases between. The CDR3, as DNA: TGCGCCAGCAGCTTGTACAGCCAAGAGACCCAGTACTTC. This translates into CASSLYSQETQYF.

This clone was seen a handful of times. The gene calls are TRBV6-1 and TRBJ2-7; perhaps TRBD1 as D (7 bases). The V end lost 7 bases, the J end lost 3 bases, and 13 bases lay between the germline ends. In germline, CDR1 is MNHNS, CDR2 SASEGT. This CDR3 has 13 amino acids. In nucleotides, the CDR3 is TGTGCCAGCACGGCAGGGGGAGGCTACGAGCAGTACTTC. Protein: CASTAGGGYEQYF.

The DNA for the CDR3 is TGCGCCAGCAGCTTGGGTGGGACTAGGCTATTGAATGAGCAGTTCTTC. The encoded protein is CASSLGGTRLLNEQFF. The genes are TRBV5-1 and TRBJ2-1; 8 nucleotides match TRBD2. The V gene end was trimmed by 0 bases and the J gene end by 7 bases; junction bases not matched to a gene: 9. The CDR3 has 16 residues. Germline V gene sequence: CDR1 SGHRS, CDR2 YFSETQ.

CDR3 amino acids: CASSFTSGGSYEQYF. CDR3 bases: TGTGCCAGCAGCTTCACTAGCGGGGGGTCCTACGAGCAGTACTTC. V usage is TRBV5-6 and J usage is TRBJ2-7; the match to TRBD2 covers 12 bases. CDR1 is SGHDT, CDR2 YYEEEE, per germline. The CDR3 length is 15 residues. V trimming: 2 bases; J trimming: 1 base; junction bases outside the gene matches: 1.

Only a few counts were recorded for this clone. V is TRBV11-2 and J is TRBJ2-7, with 8 bases aligning to TRBD1. The germline V gene encodes CDR1 SGHAT and CDR2 FQNNGV. With 4 bases clipped from V and 6 bases from J, the junction kept 2 bases outside the gene matches. This CDR3 spans 12 amino acids. The CDR3 protein is CASSWTGIEQYF. CDR3 coding DNA: TGTGCCAGCAGCTGGACAGGGATCGAGCAGTACTTC.

This chain joins TRBV19 and TRBJ2-6; TRBD1 matches 7 bases. Germline CDR1 LNHDA, CDR2 SQIVND (reference sequence). J lost 0 bases, V lost 7 bases, and 9 bases had no gene match. The CDR3 covers 17 residues. The CDR3 bases are TGTGCCAGTACAACAAGACAGGGACACTCTGGGGCCAACGTCCTGACTTTC. This gives the protein CASTTRQGHSGANVLTF.

The chain recombines TRBV11-3 with TRBJ1-4; no firm D call. The CDR3 sequence is 16 residues long. Trimming cost V 5 bases and J 0 bases, with 13 bases left between them. The germline CDR1 and CDR2 sequences are SGHNT and YENEEA. CDR3 region: CASSPPGGSTNEKLFF. DNA of the CDR3: TGTGCCAGCAGCCCACCGGGAGGATCAACTAATGAAAAACTGTTTTTT.

The chain employs TRBV28 and TRBJ1-1; D is ambiguous. Germline CDR1 is MDHEN and CDR2 is SYDVKM. CDR3 size: 15 residues. V was trimmed by 2 bases and J by 0 bases, leaving 10 bases between them. This chain's CDR3 is CASSLAAALNTEAFF. The CDR3 bases are TGTGCCAGCAGTTTAGCGGCAGCCCTGAACACTGAAGCTTTCTTT.

Points on this clone: Other DNA sequences in the sample encode the same CDR3. CDR3 protein: CASSLAGTGVGETQYF. The CDR3 DNA follows: TGTGCCAGCAGCTTAGCTGGGACAGGGGTAGGAGAGACCCAGTACTTC. This chain joins TRBV7-8 and TRBJ2-5; 10 bases align to TRBD1. V was pared by 0 bases and J by 4 bases, with 5 bases of the junction left unmatched. Germline V gene lookup returns CDR1 SGHVS and CDR2 FQNEAQ. This CDR3 region has 16 residues.

This chain connects TRBV27 to TRBJ1-2; D might be TRBD1 (6 bases). The CDR3 has 13 residues. V was shortened by 3 bases and J by 8 bases, with 13 bases between the two germline ends. Germline CDR1 MNHEY, CDR2 SMNVEV (reference sequence). The CDR3 is CASSLAGEKGYTF. The CDR3 DNA is TGTGCCAGCAGTTTGGCAGGGGAGAAAGGCTACACCTTC.

This clone was seen a few times. The CDR3 region is CASSLTLAGGTDTQYF. The CDR3 DNA is TGTGCCAGCAGCTTAACACTAGCGGGAGGAACAGATACGCAGTATTTT. The chain uses TRBV7-9 and TRBJ2-3; TRBD2 matches at 12 bases. J gave up 3 bases and V 2 bases, and 3 bases lay outside the gene matches. Per germline, CDR1 SEHNR and CDR2 FQNEAQ (reference sequence). This CDR3 is built from 16 residues. Full variable domain (remainder filled in from reference TRBV7-9 and TRBJ2-3): DTGVSQNPRHKITKRGQNVTFRCDPISEHNRLYWYRQTLGQGPEFLTYFQNEAQLEKSRLLSDRFSAERPKGSFSTLEIQRTEQGDSAMYLCASSLTLAGGTDTQYFGPGTRLTVL.

This clone was counted between two and nine times. The rearrangement links TRBV6-6 to TRBJ1-4; a possible D gene is TRBD1 (5 bases). Trimming left V 7 bases short and J 8 bases short, with 11 bases between. The germline V gene encodes CDR1 MNHNY and CDR2 SVGAGI (reference sequence). The length of the CDR3 is 12 residues. In DNA form, the CDR3 reads TGTGCCAGCACTACAGGACGAGAAAAACTGTTTTTT. Its protein is CASTTGREKLFF.

This rearrangement joins TRBV15 to TRBJ1-4; D is uncertain. Germline loops: CDR1 LNHNV, CDR2 YYDKDF (reference sequence). V shed 0 bases and J shed 8 bases, with 7 bases lying between them. This CDR3 comprises 13 residues. CDR3 sequence: CATSRDVREKLFF. As DNA, the CDR3 is TGTGCCACCAGCAGAGATGTGAGGGAAAAACTGTTTTTT.

The gene calls are TRBV5-1 and TRBJ2-1; TRBD2 agrees at 9 bases. Germline V lookup: CDR1 SGHRS, CDR2 YFSETQ. The ends lost 7 bases at V and 4 bases at J; junction bases unmatched: 9. The CDR3 loop spans 15 amino acids. CDR3 sequence: CASATASGIYNEQFF. In DNA form, the CDR3 reads TGCGCCAGCGCCACGGCTAGCGGGATATACAATGAGCAGTTCTTC.

The chain joins TRBV2 to TRBJ2-7, with 8 bases identical to TRBD1. The CDR3 runs to 14 residues. Germline V lookup: CDR1 SNHLY, CDR2 FYNNEI. The V gene end was trimmed by 7 bases and the J gene end by 5 bases; junction bases not matched to a gene: 10. This chain's CDR3 is CASKATGGSHEQYF. CDR3 DNA sequence: TGTGCCAGCAAGGCAACAGGGGGGTCCCACGAGCAGTACTTC.